This is a list of T cell receptor beta chains from one sample in a study of naive and memory T cell subsets. TCRdb re-called the UMI-ligation and nested PCR reads through MiXCR, storing one row per CDR3 protein. Of around 17,000 distinct CDR3 sequences listed, 8.5% to 9.5% are singletons. Sequences were obtained from central memory CD8+ T cells from blood. These receptors all come from a human donor in good health. Both conserved end residues are part of each CDR3. Each record gives: V gene, CDR3 protein.

v_gene: TRBV4-2; CDR3aa: CASSPRGPSGGSDTQYF
v_gene: TRBV4-2; CDR3aa: CASSREMRTSGGKETQYF
v_gene: TRBV15; CDR3aa: CATSEESGAYNEQFF
v_gene: TRBV11-2; CDR3aa: CASSLWAMHNEQFF
v_gene: TRBV6-6; CDR3aa: CASGLFYNEQFF
v_gene: TRBV29-1; CDR3aa: CSVLNQTGEQYF
v_gene: TRBV10-3; CDR3aa: CAISEGTSGDYEQYF
v_gene: TRBV4-3; CDR3aa: CASSQDTDRGTDTQYF
v_gene: TRBV6-2/TRBV6-3; CDR3aa: CASNYGGAYNEQFF
v_gene: TRBV4-3; CDR3aa: CASSQGDREAEAFF
v_gene: TRBV7-2; CDR3aa: CASSLVSDEQFF
v_gene: TRBV4-2; CDR3aa: CASSQELWDRREAFF
v_gene: TRBV5-6; CDR3aa: CASSFATDTQYF
v_gene: TRBV4-2; CDR3aa: CASSQGPSGLGNQPQHF
v_gene: TRBV7-3; CDR3aa: CASSLNPSGTGGTDTQYF
v_gene: TRBV7-9; CDR3aa: CASSSGHGDTDTQYF
v_gene: TRBV7-9; CDR3aa: CASSAAPGTGVRNQPQHF
v_gene: TRBV20-1; CDR3aa: CSARPPLWRGLQETQYF